The 11 T cell receptor beta chains in this list originate from one sample, sequenced in a study of blood T cell repertoires in COVID-19. Here immunoSEQ multiplex PCR was the method, and the copy in TCRdb shows in-frame clones only, minus some. The sample lists around 54,000 clones, roughly 76% occurring once. The sequenced sample was peripheral blood. These TCRs come from a woman aged 55-69 years with acute or convalescent COVID-19.

The chain combines TRBV2 with TRBJ2-1, with D possibly matching TRBD2 (7 bases). The length of the CDR3 is 12 residues. V dropped 6 bases and J dropped 10 bases, with 13 bases sitting between them. CDR1 and CDR2 (germline): SNHLY, FYNNEI. The CDR3 bases are TGTGCCAGCAGAGGGGGGGTAGGCGAGCAGTTCTTC. Amino acids: CASRGGVGEQFF.

This clone was counted once. The chain couples TRBV18 to TRBJ1-1; D perhaps matches TRBD1 (5 bases). The ends were cut back, 3 bases at V and 4 bases at J, with 15 bases in the middle. The CDR3 sequence is 15 residues long. Germline CDR1 and CDR2: KGHSH and LQKENI. The CDR3 spells CASSPNEGTGTEAFF. DNA of the CDR3: TGTGCCAGCTCACCTAATGAAGGGACTGGCACTGAAGCTTTCTTT. The variable domain in full, completed from reference TRBV18 and TRBJ1-1, reads NAGVMQNPRHLVRRRGQEARLRCSPMKGHSHVYWYRQLPEEGLKFMVYLQKENIIDESGMPKERFSAEFPKEGPSILRIQQVVRGDSAAYFCASSPNEGTGTEAFFGQGTRLTVV.

The J gene is TRBJ1-5, the V gene TRBV6-5; D perhaps matches TRBD1 (5 bases). From germline, CDR1 is MNHEY and CDR2 SVGAGI. CDR3 length equals 15 residues. The ends were cut back, 6 bases at V and 3 bases at J, with 15 bases in the middle. The CDR3 DNA sequence: TGTGCCAGCAGCCGTGACAGCCACTTCAATCAGCCCCAGCATTTT. It yields the protein CASSRDSHFNQPQHF.

The gene calls are TRBV5-1 and TRBJ2-5, with 10 bases matching TRBD1. The V segment lost 1 base and the J segment 5 bases; nucleotides outside the gene matches: 5. The germline gives CDR1 SGHRS, CDR2 YFSETQ. There are 15 residues in the CDR3. Here the CDR3 DNA reads TGCGCCAGCAGCTTGTTGGGACAGGGGCCGGAGACCCAGTACTTC. This encodes CASSLLGQGPETQYF.

The chain recombines TRBV6-2 or TRBV6-3 with TRBJ1-6; D is perhaps TRBD1 (5 bases). CDR3 length: 16 amino acids. The V and J ends lost 2 bases and 7 bases respectively, with 15 bases between them. CDR1 and CDR2 (germline): MNHEY, SVGEGT. CDR3 DNA: TGTGCCAGCAGTTACGCCGGCAGGGAGGCAAATTCACCCCTCCACTTT. Protein product: CASSYAGREANSPLHF.

The rearrangement joins TRBV2 to TRBJ1-1; D is unclear. Trimming cost V 2 bases and J 7 bases, with 17 bases left between them. The CDR3 is made up of 15 amino acids. Per germline, CDR1 SNHLY and CDR2 FYNNEI. CDR3 sequence (DNA): TGTGCCAGCAGTGAAATAGGCAAGGAGGTGGGTGAAGCTTTCTTT. Its translation: CASSEIGKEVGEAFF.

A few counts support this clone. This chain connects TRBV19 to TRBJ1-1, with 12 bases aligning to TRBD1. From germline, CDR1 is LNHDA and CDR2 SQIVND (reference sequence). The CDR3 runs to 16 residues. J gave up 5 bases and V 10 bases, and 14 bases lay outside the gene matches. The CDR3 here is CAISPGQGARGTEAFF. The CDR3 DNA sequence: TGTGCCATCTCACCGGGACAGGGGGCGCGTGGGACTGAAGCTTTCTTT.

The J gene is TRBJ1-1, the V gene TRBV5-6; unclear D gene. Germline V CDR1 and CDR2: SGHDT, YYEEEE. The V end lost 1 base, the J end lost 0 bases, and 13 bases lay between the germline ends. The CDR3 runs to 16 residues. CDR3 in amino acids: CASSLYSLFMNTEAFF. CDR3 sequence (DNA): TGTGCCAGCAGCTTGTACTCGCTCTTCATGAACACTGAAGCTTTCTTT.

This sequence joins TRBV1 and TRBJ2-2; TRBD1, as called in the table, went unchecked against the DNA. TRBV1 is a pseudogene locus. The CDR3 sequence is 17 residues long. CDR3 amino acids: CTSSQGTGENRTGELFF. The CDR3 coding sequence is TGCACCAGCAGCCAAGGTACAGGGGAGAATCGCACCGGGGAGCTGTTTTTT.

The chain recombines TRBV20-1 with TRBJ2-4, with 8 bases fitting TRBD2. Germline values: CDR1 DFQATT, CDR2 SNEGSKA (reference sequence). With 3 bases clipped from V and 9 bases from J, the junction kept 4 bases outside the gene matches. This CDR3 is built from 12 residues. The CDR3 here is CSASGRGGIQYF. DNA of the CDR3: TGCAGTGCTAGTGGCCGGGGGGGCATTCAGTACTTC.

There are a few counts of this clone. The DNA for the CDR3 is TGTGCCAGCAGTTACTCGGGGGGGTTGAATGAAAAACTGTTTTTT. Its translation is CASSYSGGLNEKLFF. J is TRBJ1-4 and V is TRBV6-5, with D possibly being TRBD1 (5 bases). Per germline, CDR1 MNHEY and CDR2 SVGAGI. Trimming cost V 0 bases and J 5 bases, with 10 bases left between them. This CDR3 has 15 amino acids.